This is a list of T cell receptor beta chains from one sample in a study of graft-versus-host responses after intestinal transplantation. What these receptors recognize is not known. Assay used: immunoSEQ multiplex PCR; TCRdb lists only in-frame clones, some missing. The sample has 90,000 to 150,000 clones; about 95% are singletons. Sequences were derived from unstimulated CD8+ T cells sorted from spleen or lymph node cells, sampled before intestinal transplant. Receptors were obtained from a human donor who received an intestinal transplant. Each CDR3 is given with its conserved first and last residue. A D gene is named only where the DNA matches it firmly. Clone size is not always given. Where it is, it says once, few, many or a class for expanded clones.

d_gene: TRBD2; v_gene: TRBV19; abundance: -; j_gene: TRBJ2-7; CDR3aa: CASTAGAGSSYEQYF; CDR3nt: TGTGCCAGTACCGCAGGAGCGGGAAGCTCCTACGAGCAGTACTTC
d_gene: -; v_gene: TRBV28; abundance: -; j_gene: TRBJ2-1; CDR3aa: CASSFLIRDPYNEQFF; CDR3nt: TGTGCCAGCAGTTTCCTTATACGGGACCCCTACAATGAGCAGTTCTTC
d_gene: TRBD2; v_gene: TRBV7-2; abundance: -; j_gene: TRBJ2-7; CDR3aa: CASSITSGPYEQYF; CDR3nt: TGTGCCAGCAGCATAACTAGCGGGCCGTACGAGCAGTACTTC
d_gene: TRBD2; v_gene: TRBV27; abundance: -; j_gene: TRBJ2-1; CDR3aa: CASSSLSGRAYNEQFF; CDR3nt: TGTGCCAGCAGTTCCCTTAGCGGGAGGGCTTACAATGAGCAGTTCTTC
d_gene: -; v_gene: TRBV21-1; abundance: medium-sized; j_gene: TRBJ1-5; CDR3aa: CASSNLIEGPPAIYNQPQHF; CDR3nt: TGTGCCAGCAGCAATTTAATAGAGGGGCCACCCGCCATTTACAATCAGCCCCAGCATTTT
d_gene: -; v_gene: TRBV28; abundance: -; j_gene: TRBJ2-3; CDR3aa: CASSLRLAYTQYF; CDR3nt: TGTGCCAGCAGTTTACGGCTAGCCTATACGCAGTATTTT
d_gene: -; v_gene: TRBV29-1; abundance: -; j_gene: TRBJ2-7; CDR3aa: CSVEFRQGRDSYEQYF; CDR3nt: TGCAGCGTTGAATTCCGACAGGGGAGGGACTCCTACGAGCAGTACTTC
d_gene: TRBD1; v_gene: TRBV6-6; abundance: -; j_gene: TRBJ1-2; CDR3aa: CASSYGGTGWGYTF; CDR3nt: TGTGCCAGCAGTTACGGCGGGACAGGATGGGGCTACACCTTC
d_gene: TRBD1; v_gene: TRBV6-5; abundance: -; j_gene: TRBJ2-5; CDR3aa: CASRRQGSQETQYF; CDR3nt: TGTGCCAGCAGGCGACAGGGCTCCCAAGAGACCCAGTACTTC
d_gene: -; v_gene: TRBV7-6; abundance: -; j_gene: TRBJ2-3; CDR3aa: CASSLGSSAGTDTQYF; CDR3nt: TGTGCCAGCAGCTTAGGCAGTTCCGCAGGCACAGATACGCAGTATTTT
d_gene: -; v_gene: TRBV25-1; abundance: -; j_gene: TRBJ1-5; CDR3aa: CASSPGAVGNQPQHF; CDR3nt: TGTGCCAGCAGTCCGGGGGCCGTTGGCAATCAGCCCCAGCATTTT
d_gene: -; v_gene: TRBV2; abundance: -; j_gene: TRBJ2-7; CDR3aa: CASSGPDTPAYEQYF; CDR3nt: TGTGCCAGCAGCGGACCAGACACGCCGGCCTACGAGCAGTACTTC
d_gene: TRBD1; v_gene: TRBV4-2; abundance: once; j_gene: TRBJ2-7; CDR3aa: CASSQPGAQGDYEQYF; CDR3nt: TGTGCCAGCAGCCAACCAGGGGCACAGGGGGACTACGAGCAGTACTTC
d_gene: TRBD1; v_gene: TRBV4-2; abundance: once; j_gene: TRBJ1-5; CDR3aa: CASSQDTGTGAQPQHF; CDR3nt: TGTGCCAGCAGCCAGGACACCGGGACAGGGGCTCAGCCCCAGCATTTT
d_gene: -; v_gene: TRBV27; abundance: once; j_gene: TRBJ1-1; CDR3aa: CASSLYTGPNTEAFF; CDR3nt: TGTGCCAGCAGTTTGTACACAGGGCCAAACACTGAAGCTTTCTTT
d_gene: -; v_gene: TRBV5-6; abundance: -; j_gene: TRBJ1-1; CDR3aa: CASSLGSVAEAFF; CDR3nt: TGTGCCAGCAGCTTGGGATCCGTGGCTGAAGCTTTCTTT
d_gene: -; v_gene: TRBV7-3; abundance: -; j_gene: TRBJ2-2; CDR3aa: CASTWGAVTGELFF; CDR3nt: TGTGCCAGCACCTGGGGGGCTGTGACCGGGGAGCTGTTTTTT
d_gene: -; v_gene: TRBV5-6; abundance: -; j_gene: TRBJ1-2; CDR3aa: CASRPSGTTFYGYTF; CDR3nt: TGTGCCAGCAGACCAAGCGGGACAACCTTCTATGGCTACACCTTC
d_gene: TRBD1; v_gene: TRBV28; abundance: -; j_gene: TRBJ1-2; CDR3aa: CASSLWTGGNGYTF; CDR3nt: TGTGCCAGCAGTTTATGGACAGGGGGAAATGGCTACACCTTC
d_gene: TRBD1; v_gene: TRBV27; abundance: -; j_gene: TRBJ2-7; CDR3aa: CASSPTGWEGNYEQYF; CDR3nt: TGTGCCAGCAGCCCGACAGGGTGGGAAGGGAACTACGAGCAGTACTTC
d_gene: -; v_gene: TRBV6-6; abundance: -; j_gene: TRBJ2-7; CDR3aa: CASSHFQGSAYEQYF; CDR3nt: TGTGCCAGCAGCCACTTCCAGGGGTCGGCCTACGAGCAGTACTTC
d_gene: -; v_gene: TRBV2; abundance: once; j_gene: TRBJ2-1; CDR3aa: CASSGRGGNEQFF; CDR3nt: TGTGCCAGCAGTGGACGGGGCGGTAATGAGCAGTTCTTC
d_gene: -; v_gene: TRBV10-1; abundance: -; j_gene: TRBJ1-6; CDR3aa: CASSGAGKFPHPGGSYNSPLHF; CDR3nt: TGCGCCAGCAGTGGGGCAGGGAAGTTTCCCCACCCGGGAGGCTCCTATAATTCACCCCTCCACTTT
d_gene: -; v_gene: TRBV11-3; abundance: once; j_gene: TRBJ2-7; CDR3aa: CASSFPRPPTYEQYF; CDR3nt: TGTGCCAGCAGCTTTCCCAGACCGCCTACCTACGAGCAGTACTTC
d_gene: -; v_gene: TRBV6-5; abundance: -; j_gene: TRBJ1-4; CDR3aa: CASSYRGTNEKLFF; CDR3nt: TGTGCCAGCAGTTACAGGGGAACTAATGAAAAACTGTTTTTT
d_gene: -; v_gene: TRBV9; abundance: once; j_gene: TRBJ2-7; CDR3aa: CASSVSSRGDPSYEQYF; CDR3nt: TGTGCCAGCAGCGTATCAAGTAGGGGGGATCCCTCCTACGAGCAGTACTTC
d_gene: TRBD2; v_gene: TRBV27; abundance: -; j_gene: TRBJ2-7; CDR3aa: CASSWSSGESAYEQYF; CDR3nt: TGTGCCAGCAGTTGGTCTAGCGGGGAGAGCGCCTACGAGCAGTACTTC
d_gene: -; v_gene: TRBV5-1; abundance: -; j_gene: TRBJ2-3; CDR3aa: CASSLGRAGRTDTQYF; CDR3nt: TGCGCCAGCAGCTTGGGTCGAGCGGGTCGCACAGATACGCAGTATTTT
d_gene: -; v_gene: TRBV27; abundance: -; j_gene: TRBJ1-3; CDR3aa: CASSLRGSGNTIYF; CDR3nt: TGTGCCAGCAGTTTGAGGGGGTCTGGAAACACCATATATTTT
d_gene: TRBD1; v_gene: TRBV28; abundance: -; j_gene: TRBJ2-5; CDR3aa: CASSFDRGHQETQYF; CDR3nt: TGTGCCAGCAGTTTTGACAGGGGGCACCAAGAGACCCAGTACTTC